This TCR beta chain is drawn from a study of PD-1 blockade in classical Hodgkin lymphoma. Whole-study results and caveats: It was reported that newly diagnosed patients had less baseline TCR diversity than healthy donors. By C4D1, CD4+ diversity increased significantly, especially in complete responders.

As for this clone: What it binds is not known.

V dropped 4 bases and J dropped 3 bases, with 17 bases sitting between them. From germline, CDR1 is SGDLS and CDR2 YYNGEE. The CDR3 extends over 15 amino acids. All trial patients relapsed after autologous stem cell transplantation. Best response was recorded as complete response, partial response or progressive disease. The method was immunoSEQ multiplex PCR; TCRdb's version includes in-frame clones alone and lacks a portion of them. This repertoire shows 20,000 to 30,000 clones, 81% found once; its top ten account for less than 20%. The clonotype originates from a human donor with classical Hodgkin lymphoma. Sequenced material: peripheral blood mononuclear cells (PBMCs), taken before the second cycle of nivolumab. The rearrangement joins TRBV9 to TRBJ2-7, with D perhaps given as TRBD1 or TRBD2 (5 bases each). The DNA of the CDR3 is TGTGCCAGCAGCTCCTCGGCAGAGGGGTTCTACGAGCAGTACTTC. It encodes CASSSSAEGFYEQYF. The full variable domain, completed using reference TRBV9 and TRBJ2-7, is DSGVTQTPKHLITATGQRVTLRCSPRSGDLSVYWYQQSLDQGLQFLIQYYNGEERAKGNILERFSAQQFPDLHSELNLSSLELGDSALYFCASSSSAEGFYEQYFGPGTRLTVT.